The present entry profiles one T cell receptor (beta chain) with its context. The antigen is unknown. The CDR3 is made up of 13 amino acids. V was clipped by 3 bases and J by 7 bases; unmatched bases: 5. The germline V gene has CDR1 LGHNA and CDR2 YNFKEQ. Since all of the isolated RNA was reverse transcribed, expressed TCRB transcripts were what got sequenced. Some clones are missing from TCRdb's copy, which holds only in-frame ones; the method was immunoSEQ multiplex PCR. The data hold approximately 170,000 clones, with approximately 7.9% observed a single time. These data are taken from a study of beta chain features in type 1 diabetes. Study-wide results and caveats: A possible short-template PCR bias applies equally to patients and controls. The naive, central memory and Treg TCRB repertoires looked more alike in patients than they did in healthy donors. TCRB CDR3s from Type 1 diabetes patients were moderately but significantly shorter in all four CD4+ subsets.

This sequence originates from a man aged 18 to 35 with type 1 diabetes. Sequences were obtained from central memory CD4+ T cells from blood. The chain combines TRBV4-2 with TRBJ2-7, with 8 bases fitting TRBD2. In DNA form, the CDR3 reads TGTGCCAGCAGCCATCCGGGGGGGGGTGAGCAGTACTTC. This translates into CASSHPGGGEQYF.